One T cell receptor (beta chain) is described in this entry. Its antigen is as yet unknown. The sample originates from a study of T cell responses to AZD1222 COVID-19 vaccine. Study-level findings and limits: Without day 14 samples, only post-peak T cell repertoires were studied. Only 5 or 6 people who got AZD1222 tested seropositive at baseline. Nearly half of spike-specific TCRs reportedly target unmutated variant regions.

Profiling relied on immunoSEQ multiplex PCR, and the TCRdb table lists in-frame clones only, not all of them. The sample lists about 150,000 clones, approximately 89% occurring once. CDR3 size: 16 residues. Trimming took 6 bases from V and 5 from J; bases not matched to a gene: 14. Germline V lookup: CDR1 SEHNR, CDR2 FQNEAQ (reference sequence). The sample was peripheral blood, taken on day 0 of MenACWY control vaccination. The rearrangement links TRBV7-9 to TRBJ2-3; the match to TRBD1 covers 7 bases. The clonotype was recovered from an adult in good health. The CDR3 nucleotides are TGTGCCAGCAGTCCTAGGGGGCAGGGGCGCGAAGATACGCAGTATTTT. Protein product: CASSPRGQGREDTQYF.